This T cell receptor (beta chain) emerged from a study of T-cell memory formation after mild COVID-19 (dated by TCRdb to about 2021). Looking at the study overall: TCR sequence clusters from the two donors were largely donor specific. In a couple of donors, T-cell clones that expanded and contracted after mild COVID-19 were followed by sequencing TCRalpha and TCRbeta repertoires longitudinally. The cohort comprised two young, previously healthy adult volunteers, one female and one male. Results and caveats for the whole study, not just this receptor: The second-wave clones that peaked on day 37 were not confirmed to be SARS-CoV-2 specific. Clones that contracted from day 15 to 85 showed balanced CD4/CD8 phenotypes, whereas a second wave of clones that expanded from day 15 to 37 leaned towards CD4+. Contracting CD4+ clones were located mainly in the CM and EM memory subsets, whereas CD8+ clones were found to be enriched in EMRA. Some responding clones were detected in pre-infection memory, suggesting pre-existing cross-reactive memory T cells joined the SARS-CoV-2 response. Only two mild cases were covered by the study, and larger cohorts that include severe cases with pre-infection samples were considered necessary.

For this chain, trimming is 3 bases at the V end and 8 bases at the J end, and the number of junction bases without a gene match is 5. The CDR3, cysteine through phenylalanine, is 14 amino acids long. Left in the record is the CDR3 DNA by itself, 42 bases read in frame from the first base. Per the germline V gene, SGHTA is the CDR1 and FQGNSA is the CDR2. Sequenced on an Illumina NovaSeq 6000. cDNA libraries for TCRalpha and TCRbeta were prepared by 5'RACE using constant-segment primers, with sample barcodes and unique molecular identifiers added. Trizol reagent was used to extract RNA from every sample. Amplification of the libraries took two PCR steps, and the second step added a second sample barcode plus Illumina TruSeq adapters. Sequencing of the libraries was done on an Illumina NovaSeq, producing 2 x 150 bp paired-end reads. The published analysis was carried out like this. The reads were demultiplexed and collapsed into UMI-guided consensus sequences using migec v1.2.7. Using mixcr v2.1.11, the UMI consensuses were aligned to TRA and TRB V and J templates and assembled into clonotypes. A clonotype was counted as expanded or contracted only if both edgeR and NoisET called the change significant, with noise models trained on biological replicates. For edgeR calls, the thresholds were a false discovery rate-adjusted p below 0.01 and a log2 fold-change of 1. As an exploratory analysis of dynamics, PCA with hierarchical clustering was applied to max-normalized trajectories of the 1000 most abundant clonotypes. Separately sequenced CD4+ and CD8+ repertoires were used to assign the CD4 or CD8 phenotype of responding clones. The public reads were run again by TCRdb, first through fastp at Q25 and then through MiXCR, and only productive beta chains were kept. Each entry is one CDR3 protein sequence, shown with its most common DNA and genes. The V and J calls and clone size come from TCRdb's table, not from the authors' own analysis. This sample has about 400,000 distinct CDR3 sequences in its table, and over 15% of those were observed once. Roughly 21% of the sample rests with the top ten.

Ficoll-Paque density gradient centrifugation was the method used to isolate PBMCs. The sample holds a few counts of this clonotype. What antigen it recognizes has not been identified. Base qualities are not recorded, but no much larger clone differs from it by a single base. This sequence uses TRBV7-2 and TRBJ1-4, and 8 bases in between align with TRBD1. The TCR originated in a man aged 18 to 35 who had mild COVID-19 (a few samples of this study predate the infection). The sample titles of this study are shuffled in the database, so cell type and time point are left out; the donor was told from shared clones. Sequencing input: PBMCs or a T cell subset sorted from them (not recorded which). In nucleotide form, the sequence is TGTGCCAGCAGCTTTGGCAGGGGGCAAGAAAAACTGTTTTTT. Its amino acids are CASSFGRGQEKLFF.